These 24 T cell receptor beta chains originate from one sample sequenced in a study of patients and donors after allogeneic stem cell transplantation. TCRdb re-derived calls from the RT-PCR reads in MiXCR, one entry per CDR3 protein. Among about 410,000 distinct CDR3 sequences listed, around 16% were seen once. Sequencing was carried out using blood, either unsorted or a sorted T cell fraction (not recorded which). These receptors all stem from a human donor who was either an allogeneic HSCT recipient or a stem cell or donor lymphocyte infusion donor (not recorded which). It is not recorded whose cells these are; they may come from a transplant donor.

The chain employs TRBV7-6 and TRBJ2-3; D is possibly TRBD2 (5 bases). V gave up 1 base and J gave up 2 bases, with 10 bases separating them. Germline V gene lookup returns CDR1 SGHVS and CDR2 FNYEAQ. The CDR3 has 15 residues. This CDR3 reads CASSLGTGLTDTQYF. The DNA of the CDR3 is TGTGCCAGCAGCTTAGGGACTGGTCTCACAGATACGCAGTATTTT. The entire variable domain, with the rest obtained from reference TRBV7-6 and TRBJ2-3, is as follows: GAGVSQSPRYKVTKRGQDVALRCDPISGHVSLYWYRQALGQGPEFLTYFNYEAQQDKSGLPNDRFSAERPEGSISTLTIQRTEQRDSAMYRCASSLGTGLTDTQYFGPGTRLTVL.

V usage is TRBV7-8 and J usage is TRBJ1-6; TRBD1 matches 9 bases. The V and J ends lost 1 base and 10 bases, in that order; junction bases with no gene match: 2. CDR3 length: 14 residues. Germline V gene lookup returns CDR1 SGHVS and CDR2 FQNEAQ. CDR3 sequence (DNA): TGTGCCAGCAGCTTAGTGGACAGGGGCTCACCCCTCCACTTT. Translating gives CASSLVDRGSPLHF.

In this sample, this clonotype turned up a few times. This rearrangement joins TRBV7-2 to TRBJ1-1; TRBD1 might be the D (6 bases). Germline V gives CDR1 SGHTA, CDR2 FQGNSA. The CDR3 runs to 14 residues. V was shortened by 6 bases and J by 1 base, with 12 bases between the two germline ends. In DNA, the CDR3 is TGTGCCAGCAGACGCGGACAGACGAACACTGAAGCTTTCTTT. It specifies CASRRGQTNTEAFF.

This clonotype was picked up a small number of times. The chain uses TRBV4-2 and TRBJ2-3, with D possibly TRBD1 on 6 matching bases. The CDR3 has 16 residues. The germline gives CDR1 LGHNA, CDR2 YNFKEQ. V dropped 2 bases and J dropped 1 base, with 13 bases sitting between them. CDR3 protein: CASSQLDRARTDTQYF. CDR3 sequence (DNA): TGTGCCAGCAGCCAACTGGACAGAGCCCGCACAGATACGCAGTATTTT.

The V and J genes are TRBV5-1 and TRBJ1-2, with 7 bases identical to TRBD1. Trimming removed 4 bases from V and 6 bases from J; junction bases left unmatched: 15. Germline V lookup: CDR1 SGHRS, CDR2 YFSETQ. The CDR3 consists of 16 residues. The CDR3 is CASSRQGYPVVDGYTF. The CDR3 coding sequence is TGCGCCAGCAGCCGACAGGGATATCCGGTGGTTGATGGCTACACCTTC.

The chain has TRBV11-3 and TRBJ2-2; the D is unclear. The V gene lost 2 bases and the J gene lost 0 bases, with 10 bases spanning the gap. Germline loops: CDR1 SGHNT, CDR2 YENEEA. The CDR3 extends over 16 amino acids. The CDR3 region has the DNA TGTGCCAGCAGCTTAAGGTCGAACGCGAACACCGGGGAGCTGTTTTTT. The encoded protein is CASSLRSNANTGELFF. The full variable domain, rest sourced from reference TRBV11-3 and TRBJ2-2, is EAGVVQSPRYKIIEKKQPVAFWCNPISGHNTLYWYLQNLGQGPELLIRYENEEAVDDSQLPKDRFSAERLKGVDSTLKIQPAELGDSAVYLCASSLRSNANTGELFFGEGSRLTVL.

CDR3 sequence: CASSVAPFPLQGLTNEKLFF. The CDR3 DNA follows: TGTGCCAGCAGCGTAGCCCCCTTCCCCCTTCAGGGCTTGACTAATGAAAAACTGTTTTTT. The chain combines TRBV9 with TRBJ1-4, with D maybe TRBD1 (5 bases). CDR1 SGDLS and CDR2 YYNGEE come from the germline V gene. V was clipped by 0 bases and J by 2 bases, with 23 bases between them. This CDR3 contains 20 residues.

This clonotype showed up many times. V and J are TRBV20-1 and TRBJ1-1, with TRBD1 matching over 9 bases. The CDR3 runs 12 residues. Germline CDR1 DFQATT, CDR2 SNEGSKA (reference sequence). CDR3 coding DNA: TGCAGCGCGGGACAGGGGAACACTGAAGCTTTCTTT. Translating it yields CSAGQGNTEAFF.

This clonotype was seen ten or more times. V is TRBV7-9 and J is TRBJ1-5; D uncertain. The length of the CDR3 is 15 residues. The V gene's germline CDR1 is SEHNR and CDR2 FQNEAQ (reference sequence). V lost 5 bases and J 8 bases, leaving 19 bases between the germline ends. Here the CDR3 reads CASSRGPSSGEPQHF. The CDR3 DNA sequence: TGTGCCAGCAGCAGAGGACCGTCCTCAGGAGAGCCCCAGCATTTT.

This clonotype was detected once. The chain carries TRBV6-5 and TRBJ2-7; D gene uncertain. Germline CDR1 MNHEY, CDR2 SVGAGI. V dropped 8 bases and J dropped 0 bases, with 8 bases sitting between them. CDR3 length: 12 amino acids. CDR3 nucleotides: TGTGCCAGCGGCAGGATCTCCTACGAGCAGTACTTC. Translation gives CASGRISYEQYF.

This chain joins TRBV2 and TRBJ1-1; D is unclear. Trimming cost V 6 bases and J 2 bases, with 16 bases left between them. This CDR3 is built from 15 residues. Germline V lookup: CDR1 SNHLY, CDR2 FYNNEI. CDR3 nucleotide sequence: TGTGCCAGCAGCTACATAAGTCCAGCCAACACTGAAGCTTTCTTT. This codes for CASSYISPANTEAFF.

The chain combines TRBV5-5 with TRBJ1-1, with D hard to call. The CDR3 has 12 residues. V lost 3 bases and J lost 8, with 11 bases in between. Germline V gene lookup returns CDR1 SGHKS and CDR2 YYEKEE (reference sequence). Written as DNA, the CDR3 is TGTGCCAGCAGCTACCTACAGAAGGAAGCTTTCTTT. Protein: CASSYLQKEAFF.

This clonotype appeared a few times. V usage is TRBV6-2 or TRBV6-3 and J usage is TRBJ1-2; maybe TRBD1 (6 bases). V gave up 7 bases and J gave up 3 bases, with 21 bases separating them. The CDR3 has 16 amino acids. CDR1 is MNHEY and CDR2 is SVGEGT in the germline V gene. This CDR3 reads CASTRGRLGGDYGYTF. In nucleotides, the CDR3 is TGTGCCAGCACCCGCGGAAGGTTAGGGGGAGACTATGGCTACACCTTC.

Many counts were recorded for this clonotype. This CDR3 is CASSKTSTDTQYF. The CDR3 DNA follows: TGTGCCAGCAGCAAGACTAGCACAGATACGCAGTATTTT. This chain joins TRBV9 and TRBJ2-3; D call uncertain. The V end was cut by 4 bases, the J end by 0 bases, with 6 bases between. CDR1 and CDR2 from the germline V gene are SGDLS and YYNGEE. This CDR3 has 13 residues.

This clonotype was seen a few times. V gene TRBV6-5 combines with J gene TRBJ1-3, with 7 positions matching TRBD1. Unmatched junction bases numbered 13, after V lost 0 bases and J lost 5 bases. CDR1 MNHEY and CDR2 SVGAGI come from the germline V gene. This CDR3 is built from 18 residues. As DNA, the CDR3 is TGTGCCAGCAGTTACTCGATTATTTCCTCGGGACAGAGAAACACCATATATTTT. It codes for CASSYSIISSGQRNTIYF.

This clonotype was counted between two and nine times. This rearrangement joins TRBV19 to TRBJ2-7; the D is unclear. The CDR3 is 12 amino acids. Trimming cost V 3 bases and J 3 bases, with 6 bases left between them. Germline V CDR1 and CDR2: LNHDA, SQIVND (reference sequence). CDR3: CASSMGGYEQYF. The CDR3 DNA reads as TGTGCCAGTAGTATGGGCGGCTACGAGCAGTACTTC.

This clonotype was detected ten times or more. CDR3 in DNA: TGCGCCAGCAGCCCCTCGGGACAGATCAATGAGCAGTTCTTC. It specifies CASSPSGQINEQFF. The chain joins TRBV5-1 to TRBJ2-1, with 7 bases matching TRBD1. From germline, CDR1 is SGHRS and CDR2 YFSETQ. Unmatched junction bases numbered 7, after V lost 4 bases and J lost 6 bases. The CDR3 loop spans 14 amino acids.

Ten or more counts support this clonotype. The V gene is TRBV6-1, the J gene TRBJ2-6, with a possible D match to TRBD1 (6 bases). CDR1 MNHNS and CDR2 SASEGT come from the germline V gene. The length of the CDR3 is 15 residues. V lost 6 bases to trimming and J lost 2 bases, with 11 bases between them. CDR3 sequence (DNA): TGTGCCAGCAGGGACAGACAGGCTGGGGCCAACGTCCTGACTTTC. Encoded protein: CASRDRQAGANVLTF.

The chain employs TRBV4-2 and TRBJ2-7; the D is unclear. This CDR3 comprises 14 residues. V lost 1 base, J lost 1 base, and 8 bases lay in between. Germline V gene sequence: CDR1 LGHNA, CDR2 YNFKEQ. The CDR3 nucleotides are TGTGCCAGCAGCCAAGGCCCTGGATCCTACGAGCAGTACTTC. Protein product: CASSQGPGSYEQYF.

This clonotype has a handful of counts. The rearrangement uses TRBV24-1 and TRBJ1-5, with D possibly matching TRBD1 (5 bases). Trimming cost V 3 bases and J 3 bases, with 11 bases left between them. This CDR3 has 15 amino acids. CDR1 KGHDR and CDR2 SFDVKD come from the germline V gene. DNA for the CDR3: TGTGCCACCAGTGATGGGACGGGTTTCAATCAGCCCCAGCATTTT. Translation: CATSDGTGFNQPQHF.

The V gene is TRBV4-2, the J gene TRBJ1-6; D is unclear. The CDR3 sequence is 15 residues long. Germline CDR1 and CDR2: LGHNA and YNFKEQ. V was shortened by 4 bases and J by 10 bases, with 17 bases between the two germline ends. The CDR3 is CASSRRERLGSPLHF. CDR3 coding DNA: TGTGCCAGCAGCCGAAGGGAGCGTTTAGGGTCACCCCTCCACTTT.

The chain employs TRBV12-3 or TRBV12-4 and TRBJ1-3; D remains unclear. The V end was cut by 4 bases, the J end by 0 bases, with 10 bases between. This CDR3 has 15 amino acids. The CDR3 DNA sequence: TGTGCCAGCAGTTACCCAGGTTTCTCTGGAAACACCATATATTTT. Protein product: CASSYPGFSGNTIYF.

Ten or more counts support this clonotype. The chain couples TRBV20-1 to TRBJ2-1; D remains unclear. Trimming took 0 bases from V and 9 from J, leaving 18 bases between them. The CDR3 runs 15 residues. Germline V gene lookup returns CDR1 DFQATT and CDR2 SNEGSKA (reference sequence). In DNA, the CDR3 is TGCAGTGCTAGAGATCTGGGGATTTCCTTCGGTGAGCAGTTCTTC. As protein: CSARDLGISFGEQFF.

The V and J genes are TRBV7-9 and TRBJ2-7; D gene unclear. CDR3 size: 16 residues. From germline, CDR1 is SEHNR and CDR2 FQNEAQ (reference sequence). V was cut by 7 bases and J by 1 base, with 20 bases left in between. CDR3 bases: TGTGCCAGCAAGGGTGTACGCTCCCTTGAATCCTACGAGCAGTACTTC. This translates into CASKGVRSLESYEQYF.